The 8 T cell receptor beta chains listed next were all sequenced from one sample in a study of shared clonotypes between healthy human individuals (dated by TCRdb to about 2020). CD8 naive samples were CD45RO-negative cells positively selected for CCR7, giving a CD45RA+CCR7+ population that excluded TemRA cells. The method was the immunoSEQ multiplex PCR assay. Not all clones reach the TCRdb copy of this immuneACCESS table, which keeps in-frame sequences only. Checked studies attribute under half of the gap to unresolved V genes and leave the rest unexplained. Present in this sample are roughly 650,000 clones, around 96% of which were seen just once. The top ten clonotypes cover roughly 0.12% of the sample. Material: naive CD8+ T cells sorted from blood. This specimen's cell subset or site label, per the study, means: CD45RA+CCR7+. The origin of the receptors is a woman in her 30s in good health.

The J gene is TRBJ2-7, the V gene TRBV5-6, with TRBD2 matching 10 bases. V dropped 4 bases and J dropped 7; count of bases not matched to a gene: 11. CDR3 length: 15 amino acids. Per the germline V gene, CDR1 is SGHDT and CDR2 is YYEEEE. The CDR3 is CASSKQREGPGEQYF. The CDR3 bases are TGTGCCAGCAGCAAACAGCGGGAGGGCCCGGGGGAGCAGTACTTC.

The sample holds one count of this clone. The chain uses TRBV2 and TRBJ2-1; TRBD2 aligns across 7 bases. The V and J ends lost 4 bases and 10 bases, in that order; junction bases with no gene match: 4. CDR3 length equals 12 residues. Per germline, CDR1 SNHLY and CDR2 FYNNEI. CDR3 in amino acids: CASSAGTIEQFF. The CDR3 coding sequence is TGTGCCAGCAGTGCCGGGACTATAGAGCAGTTCTTC. Using reference TRBV2 and TRBJ2-1 for the parts outside the CDR3, the full variable domain is EPEVTQTPSHQVTQMGQEVILRCVPISNHLYFYWYRQILGQKVEFLVSFYNNEISEKSEIFDDQFSVERPDGSNFTLKIRSTKLEDSAMYFCASSAGTIEQFFGPGTRLTVL.

The chain uses TRBV19 and TRBJ2-1; D unresolved. CDR3 length: 14 residues. V lost 3 bases and J 5 bases, leaving 11 bases between the germline ends. Germline CDR1 and CDR2: LNHDA and SQIVND (reference sequence). CDR3 DNA: TGTGCCAGTAGTATCTTGGCTGCTAACAATGAGCAGTTCTTC. Its translation is CASSILAANNEQFF.

The chain combines TRBV29-1 with TRBJ2-7; maybe TRBD1 (6 bases). The CDR3 totals 13 residues. Germline CDR1 is SQVTM and CDR2 is ANQGSEA. V lost 3 bases and J lost 3, with 12 bases in between. This CDR3 reads CSVDSGDLYEQYF. The CDR3 bases are TGCAGCGTTGATTCAGGGGACCTCTACGAGCAGTACTTC.

This rearrangement joins TRBV6-5 to TRBJ2-5; perhaps D is TRBD1 or TRBD2 (6 bases each). The J call may be wrong; the DNA end is better matched by TRBJ2-7. Germline assignment: CDR1 MNHEY and CDR2 SVGAGI. This CDR3 has 16 residues. CDR3 loop: CASSSALQGTPYEQYF. In nucleotides, the CDR3 is TGTGCCAGCAGTTCCGCCTTGCAGGGGACTCCCTACGAGCAGTACTTC.

V and J are TRBV29-1 and TRBJ2-7, with 7 bases aligning to TRBD1. Germline lookup yields CDR1 SQVTM and CDR2 ANQGSEA. V lost 1 base, J lost 6 bases, and 6 bases stayed unmatched. The length of the CDR3 is 13 residues. CDR3 loop: CSVEGPTGSEQYF. The CDR3 bases are TGCAGCGTTGAAGGCCCGACAGGGTCCGAGCAGTACTTC.

This sequence joins TRBV10-1 and TRBJ2-1; TRBD2 agrees at 7 bases. V lost 5 bases to trimming and J lost 5 bases; unmatched junction nucleotides: 3. This CDR3 comprises 13 residues. Germline V gene data show CDR1 as WNHNN and CDR2 as SYGVQD (reference sequence). The DNA of the CDR3 is TGCGCCAGCAGTCTAGCGGTACACAATGAGCAGTTCTTC. Amino acid sequence: CASSLAVHNEQFF.

The DNA of the CDR3 is TGTGCCAGCAGCTCCCTCACCGCCACCGGGACAGGTTTGTTCTACGAGCAGTACTTC. Residues: CASSSLTATGTGLFYEQYF. V is TRBV5-6 and J is TRBJ2-7; 8 nucleotides agree with TRBD1. V was pared by 3 bases and J by 3 bases, with 20 bases of the junction left unmatched. The length of the CDR3 is 19 residues. Germline V gene lookup returns CDR1 SGHDT and CDR2 YYEEEE.